This section outlines one T cell receptor (beta chain) sequence together with its context. The antigen remains unidentified. Using immunoSEQ multiplex PCR, the repertoire was profiled, and TCRdb retains in-frame clones only, with some absent. Here the sample spans over 85,000 clones, around nine tenths being singletons. These data originate in a study of radiotherapy plus CTLA-4 blockade in lung cancer. Overall study: Among enrolled patients, roughly 18% responded and 31% achieved disease control.

Points from the study as a whole: Interferon-beta, together with early blood T cell clone dynamics, reportedly best predicted response. Radiotherapy plus ipilimumab was followed by expansion in blood of tumor-derived TCR clones.

Per germline, CDR1 MDHEN and CDR2 SYDVKM. The ends were cut back, 9 bases at V and 0 bases at J, with 15 bases in the middle. The CDR3 totals 15 residues. The source material was peripheral blood, sampled from a patient treated with radiotherapy plus ipilimumab. This receptor was taken from a human donor with non-small cell lung cancer that progressed on radiotherapy plus ipilimumab. This sequence joins TRBV28 and TRBJ1-5; D may be TRBD1 (6 bases). The CDR3 DNA reads TGTGCCAGTGCCGCTGGGGGGCTTAGCAATCAGCCCCAGCATTTT. Translating gives CASAAGGLSNQPQHF.